Listed below are T cell receptor beta chains from one sample, sequenced in a study of CD8 T cells in ankylosing spondylitis. A single record per CDR3 protein comes from TCRdb applying MiXCR to the 5' RACE reads. The sample shows approximately 340,000 distinct CDR3 sequences, roughly 14% of them seen only once. Sequenced input: blood, either unsorted or a sorted T cell fraction (not recorded which). These receptor sequences come from a male donor with ankylosing spondylitis or in good health (not recorded which). CDR3s include the opening cysteine and the closing phenylalanine or tryptophan. The order of the fields is D gene, V gene, clone size, J gene, CDR3 protein, CDR3 DNA. D genes are given only for firm matches. Only part of the rows carry a size: once, few, many, or a class if the clone is expanded.

>-|TRBV28|-|TRBJ2-3
CASSLLGRVQSTDTQYF
TGTGCCAGCAGTTTATTGGGCAGGGTACAGAGCACAGATACGCAGTATTTT
>TRBD2|TRBV20-1|-|TRBJ2-1
CSAPGLNNEQFF
TGCAGTGCTCCGGGACTAAATAATGAGCAGTTCTTC
>-|TRBV20-1|-|TRBJ2-4
CSASPAGLAKNIQYF
TGCAGTGCTAGTCCCGCGGGTTTGGCCAAAAACATTCAGTACTTC
>TRBD1|TRBV20-1|-|TRBJ1-6
CSARDDRGGSPLHF
TGCAGTGCTAGAGATGACAGGGGTGGTTCACCCCTCCACTTT
>TRBD2|TRBV12-3/TRBV12-4|few|TRBJ2-7
CASTSQARAGGLEQYF
TGTGCCAGCACCTCACAGGCCCGAGCGGGGGGGCTTGAGCAGTACTTC
>-|TRBV10-2|few|TRBJ1-6
CAISNDGRGRSPLHF
TGCGCCATCTCAAACGACGGGAGGGGACGGTCACCCCTCCACTTT
>-|TRBV12-3/TRBV12-4|-|TRBJ2-1
CASSFYRGGIDEQFF
TGTGCCAGCAGTTTTTACAGGGGGGGTATCGATGAGCAGTTCTTC
>-|TRBV27|-|TRBJ2-7
CASSLAWDYEQYF
TGTGCCAGCAGTTTGGCTTGGGACTACGAGCAGTACTTC
>-|TRBV5-6|-|TRBJ2-7
CARSPGIHYEQYF
TGTGCCAGGAGCCCCGGGATTCACTACGAGCAGTACTTC
>-|TRBV5-1|few|TRBJ2-1
CASRPPGTRYNEQFF
TGCGCCAGCAGACCTCCCGGGACAAGGTACAATGAGCAGTTCTTC
>TRBD2|TRBV19|-|TRBJ2-1
CASSATGLAGLQFF
TGTGCCAGTAGTGCGACGGGACTAGCGGGATTGCAGTTCTTC
>-|TRBV6-2/TRBV6-3|few|TRBJ1-5
CASSYTRENQPQHF
TGTGCCAGCAGTTACACAAGGGAAAATCAGCCCCAGCATTTT
>TRBD2|TRBV5-5|few|TRBJ2-7
CASSLPGLTYEQYF
TGTGCCAGCAGTCTACCGGGACTAACCTACGAGCAGTACTTC
>-|TRBV7-2|few|TRBJ1-5
CASSSSYRQPQHF
TGTGCCAGCAGCTCCTCTTATCGTCAGCCCCAGCATTTT
>-|TRBV19|-|TRBJ2-2
CASSPDPGATGELFF
TGTGCCAGTAGCCCTGACCCGGGGGCTACCGGGGAGCTGTTTTTT
>-|TRBV20-1|many|TRBJ2-7
CSARDSGGTYEQYF
TGCAGTGCTAGAGATTCTGGGGGCACCTACGAGCAGTACTTC
>-|TRBV29-1|many|TRBJ2-3
CSGTGTDTQYF
TGCAGCGGAACTGGCACAGATACGCAGTATTTT
>-|TRBV9|-|TRBJ1-2
CASSVAGQGYTF
TGTGCCAGCAGCGTCGCGGGGCAGGGCTACACCTTC
>TRBD2|TRBV11-2|many|TRBJ2-1
CASSLEQAGDEQFF
TGTGCCAGCAGCTTAGAACAAGCGGGGGATGAGCAGTTCTTC
>TRBD2|TRBV29-1|few|TRBJ2-7
CSVDAGAYEQYF
TGCAGCGTTGACGCGGGAGCCTACGAGCAGTACTTC
>TRBD1|TRBV25-1|-|TRBJ2-7
CASSKGQGAEQYF
TGTGCCAGCAGTAAGGGGCAGGGGGCCGAGCAGTACTTC
>TRBD2|TRBV7-2|once|TRBJ2-7
CASSPSGTRYEQYF
TGTGCCAGCAGCCCTAGCGGGACCCGCTACGAGCAGTACTTC
>-|TRBV20-1|few|TRBJ2-1
CSASIPGSYNEQFF
TGCAGTGCTAGTATCCCCGGCTCCTACAATGAGCAGTTCTTC
>-|TRBV12-3/TRBV12-4|few|TRBJ2-3
CASSFPGGPLDF
TGTGCCAGCAGTTTCCCCGGGGGGCCCTTGGATTTT
>TRBD1|TRBV29-1|-|TRBJ1-2
CSVVPGTVNYGYTF
TGCAGCGTCGTTCCCGGGACAGTTAACTATGGCTACACCTTC
>-|TRBV3-1|few|TRBJ1-3
CASSQEGGGGNTIYF
TGTGCCAGCAGCCAAGAAGGTGGCGGTGGAAACACCATATATTTT
>-|TRBV15|many|TRBJ1-5
CATAQGSNQPQHF
TGTGCCACCGCGCAGGGCTCCAATCAGCCCCAGCATTTT
>TRBD1|TRBV18|few|TRBJ2-7
CATPWDRAYEQYF
TGTGCCACCCCATGGGACAGGGCCTACGAGCAGTACTTC
>-|TRBV5-1|many|TRBJ1-5
CASSLGGISNQPQHF
TGCGCCAGCAGCTTGGGTGGGATTAGCAATCAGCCCCAGCATTTT
>-|TRBV29-1|-|TRBJ2-6
CSVEEGPSTSGANVLTF
TGCAGCGTTGAAGAAGGCCCATCAACCTCTGGGGCCAACGTCCTGACTTTC
>-|TRBV20-1|few|TRBJ1-2
CSASAGRSLYGYTF
TGCAGTGCTAGCGCAGGAAGGTCTCTTTATGGCTACACCTTC
>TRBD1|TRBV25-1|many|TRBJ1-6
CASSERTGANSPLHF
TGTGCCAGCAGTGAGAGGACAGGAGCTAATTCACCCCTCCACTTT
>-|TRBV18|-|TRBJ2-7
CASSLSRDYEQYF
TGTGCCAGCTCACTGAGCAGGGACTACGAGCAGTACTTC
>-|TRBV5-1|-|TRBJ1-1
CASGQGRGDTEAFF
TGCGCCAGCGGGCAGGGGAGGGGGGACACTGAAGCTTTCTTT
>TRBD1|TRBV5-1|few|TRBJ2-3
CASSKGQNTDTQYF
TGCGCCAGCAGCAAGGGACAGAACACAGATACGCAGTATTTT
>TRBD2|TRBV12-3/TRBV12-4|-|TRBJ2-7
CASSLEGGLAYEQYF
TGTGCCAGCAGCCTGGAAGGGGGACTAGCTTACGAGCAGTACTTC
>TRBD1|TRBV30|few|TRBJ1-3
CAWSPGGSGNTIYF
TGTGCCTGGAGTCCAGGGGGTTCTGGAAACACCATATATTTT
>TRBD1|TRBV20-1|-|TRBJ2-4
CSARDPQGDIQYF
TGCAGTGCTAGGGACCCTCAGGGGGACATTCAGTACTTC
>-|TRBV5-1|few|TRBJ1-1
CASSLVQPNTEAFF
TGCGCCAGCAGCTTGGTACAGCCGAACACTGAAGCTTTCTTT
>TRBD2|TRBV5-5|-|TRBJ2-3
CASSRGTSARTDTQYF
TGTGCCAGCAGTAGGGGGACTAGCGCCCGCACAGATACGCAGTATTTT
>TRBD2|TRBV29-1|few|TRBJ2-3
CSVERWEGGADTQYF
TGCAGCGTTGAACGGTGGGAGGGAGGGGCAGATACGCAGTATTTT
>-|TRBV5-1|many|TRBJ2-1
CASSLERFSYNEQFF
TGCGCCAGCAGCTTAGAGCGTTTCTCCTACAATGAGCAGTTCTTC
>-|TRBV20-1|-|TRBJ2-7
CSAQGTGQGEQYF
TGCAGTGCCCAAGGCACAGGGCAGGGCGAGCAGTACTTC
>-|TRBV6-5|few|TRBJ1-6
CASSYILTRAPLHF
TGTGCCAGCAGTTACATTCTTACGAGGGCGCCCCTCCACTTT
>-|TRBV4-1|few|TRBJ1-4
CASSQNTRDRHEKLFF
TGCGCCAGCAGCCAAAATACCCGAGACAGGCATGAAAAACTGTTTTTT